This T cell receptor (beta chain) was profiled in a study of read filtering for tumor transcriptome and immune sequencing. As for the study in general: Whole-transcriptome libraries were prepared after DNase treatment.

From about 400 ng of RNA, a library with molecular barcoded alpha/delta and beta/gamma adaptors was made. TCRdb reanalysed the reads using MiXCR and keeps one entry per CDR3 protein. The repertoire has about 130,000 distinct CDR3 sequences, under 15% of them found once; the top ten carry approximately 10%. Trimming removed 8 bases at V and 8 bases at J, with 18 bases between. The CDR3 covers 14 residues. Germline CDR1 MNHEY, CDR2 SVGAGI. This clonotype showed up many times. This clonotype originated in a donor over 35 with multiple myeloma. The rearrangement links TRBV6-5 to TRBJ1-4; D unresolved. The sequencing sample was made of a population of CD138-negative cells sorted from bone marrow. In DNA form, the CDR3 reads TGTGCCAGCCGGACTGTCGGGCAAAGAGAAAAACTGTTTTTT. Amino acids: CASRTVGQREKLFF.